This T cell receptor (beta chain) is from a study of T cell responses to AZD1222 COVID-19 vaccine. Findings and caveats of the study: Increases in Spike-specific TCR breadth and depth were seen after two AZD1222 doses.

Generated by immunoSEQ multiplex PCR, the TCRdb table keeps only in-frame clones and is missing some. The sample shows 75,000 to 100,000 clones, just over 90% of them seen only once. Comment on this clone: Its specificity is not known.

V lost 3 bases to trimming and J lost 8 bases, with 16 bases between them. This CDR3 comprises 15 residues. Germline assignment: CDR1 LGHDT and CDR2 YNNKEL (reference sequence). The sequence came from an adult in good health. Sequenced here: peripheral blood, sampled on day 0 of AZD1222 vaccination. This chain links TRBV3-1 (or the pseudogene TRBV3-2) with TRBJ1-4; tentative D call: TRBD1 (6 bases). The CDR3 bases are TGTGCCAGCAGCCAGACGGGGGCGACGAGCGAAAAACTGTTTTTT. It encodes CASSQTGATSEKLFF.